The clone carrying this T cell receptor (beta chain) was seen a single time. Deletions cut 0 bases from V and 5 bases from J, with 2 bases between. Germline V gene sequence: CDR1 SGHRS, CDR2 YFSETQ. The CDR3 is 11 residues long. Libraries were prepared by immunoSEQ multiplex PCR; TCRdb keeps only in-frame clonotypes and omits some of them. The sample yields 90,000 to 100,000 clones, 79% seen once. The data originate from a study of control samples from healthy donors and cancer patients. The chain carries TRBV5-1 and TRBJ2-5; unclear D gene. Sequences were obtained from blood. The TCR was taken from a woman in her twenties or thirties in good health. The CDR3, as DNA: TGCGCCAGCAGCTTGGACGAGACCCAGTACTTC. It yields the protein CASSLDETQYF.